A selection of T cell receptor beta chains follows, all from one sample in a study of OX40 agonist ivuxolimab in advanced cancers. The data were produced by immunoSEQ multiplex PCR, yet TCRdb's version contains in-frame clones alone and is incomplete. The sample has tens of thousands of clones, 92% seen once. Sequenced here: CD4+ or CD8+ T cells sorted from blood, sampled in a trial of the OX40 agonist ivuxolimab. Receptors were obtained from an adult with an advanced solid tumor such as melanoma, head and neck, liver or kidney cancer. Both conserved end residues are part of each CDR3. The D gene is left open where the match is weak. The size field is filled for only some rows; it gives once, few, many or a size class.

cdr3_aa cdr3_nt v_call clone_size d_call j_call
CASSENRRTVQETQYF TGTGCCAGCAGTGAAAACCGCAGGACAGTTCAAGAGACCCAGTACTTC TRBV6-1 . . TRBJ2-5
CARKTGTSYEQYF TGCGCCAGGAAGACAGGGACGAGCTACGAGCAGTACTTC TRBV10-1 . TRBD1 TRBJ2-7
CASSSAGTNSYEQYF TGTGCCAGCAGTTCTGCAGGGACAAACTCCTACGAGCAGTACTTC TRBV28 . . TRBJ2-7
CASSRDSGIF TGTGCCAGCAGTCGGGATAGCGGGATTTTC TRBV2 . TRBD2 TRBJ2-7
CAISGRPTDTQYF TGTGCCATCAGTGGGAGGCCCACAGATACGCAGTATTTT TRBV10-3 . . TRBJ2-3
CASSLFGTEAFF TGTGCCAGCAGTTTATTTGGGACTGAAGCTTTCTTT TRBV28 . . TRBJ1-1
CASSLTTIELFF TGTGCCAGCAGCTTAACGACTATCGAGCTGTTTTTT TRBV7-2 . . TRBJ2-2
CASSQDKGGSQPQHF TGCGCCAGCAGCCAAGATAAAGGGGGGAGTCAGCCCCAGCATTTT TRBV4-1 . . TRBJ1-5
CASSGYGTPAGEQYF TGTGCCAGCAGTGGCTACGGGACCCCGGCGGGCGAGCAGTACTTC TRBV27 . . TRBJ2-7
CAWSVLPGELFF TGTGCCTGGAGTGTCCTCCCCGGGGAGCTGTTTTTT TRBV30 . . TRBJ2-2
CASSSLGASGYSSYNEQFF TGTGCCAGTAGTAGTCTGGGTGCTAGCGGCTATAGCTCCTACAATGAGCAGTTCTTC TRBV19 . TRBD2 TRBJ2-1
CASSYRLLGKTYGYTF TGTGCCAGCAGTTATCGGCTACTGGGAAAGACCTATGGCTACACCTTC TRBV25-1 . . TRBJ1-2
CASSPKNTDTQYF TGTGCCAGCTCACCTAAAAACACAGATACGCAGTATTTT TRBV18 . . TRBJ2-3
CSVEDLSTEAFF TGCAGCGTCGAAGACCTGAGCACTGAAGCTTTCTTT TRBV29-1 few . TRBJ1-1
CASSPDWVSNQPQHF TGTGCCAGTAGCCCGGACTGGGTGAGCAATCAGCCCCAGCATTTT TRBV19 . . TRBJ1-5
CASSGQGQLYEQYF TGCGCCAGCAGCGGACAAGGACAGTTATACGAGCAGTACTTC TRBV5-1 . . TRBJ2-7
CASSPGQGPYEQYF TGTGCCAGCAGCCCAGGACAGGGCCCCTACGAGCAGTACTTC TRBV27 . TRBD1 TRBJ2-7
CAWRAAGSEQFF TGTGCCTGGAGGGCTGCAGGGAGTGAGCAGTTCTTC TRBV30 . . TRBJ2-1
CASSIASGMKRETQYF TGTGCCAGCAGTATTGCTAGCGGAATGAAGAGAGAGACCCAGTACTTC TRBV28 . TRBD2 TRBJ2-5
CASSKFVAGGPLSEQFF TGTGCCAGCAGCAAATTCGTGGCGGGAGGGCCTCTCAGTGAGCAGTTCTTC TRBV21-1 . . TRBJ2-1
CASSFTPGAYGNTIYF TGTGCCAGCAGTTTTACTCCAGGGGCGTATGGAAACACCATATATTTT TRBV11-2 . . TRBJ1-3
CASTPGFSSGQETQYF TGTGCCAGCACCCCCGGGTTCTCCAGCGGCCAAGAGACCCAGTACTTC TRBV5-5 once . TRBJ2-5
CASSPILVTGELFF TGTGCCAGCAGCCCAATACTAGTAACCGGGGAGCTGTTTTTT TRBV5-8 . . TRBJ2-2
CASSLHGQGSDEQFF TGTGCCAGCAGCTTACACGGACAGGGTAGCGATGAGCAGTTCTTC TRBV11-2 . TRBD1 TRBJ2-1
CASSFGSSNQPQHF TGTGCCAGCAGTTTTGGGAGTAGCAATCAGCCCCAGCATTTT TRBV6-1 . . TRBJ1-5
CASTLRDLRVDTQYF TGTGCCAGCACCCTACGGGACCTAAGGGTAGATACGCAGTATTTT TRBV6-6 . . TRBJ2-3
CASSFAGENTEAFF TGTGCCAGCAGCTTCGCAGGAGAGAACACTGAAGCTTTCTTT TRBV7-9 . . TRBJ1-1
CAISADRAAKNIQYF TGTGCCATCAGTGCGGACAGGGCGGCCAAAAACATTCAGTACTTC TRBV10-3 . TRBD1 TRBJ2-4
CASRYLRGASGNTIYF TGTGCAAGTCGCTATTTGAGGGGGGCGTCTGGAAACACCATATATTTT TRBV12-2 . . TRBJ1-3
CAWSIGAGQFF TGTGCCTGGAGCATCGGGGCGGGTCAGTTCTTC TRBV30 . . TRBJ2-1
CATSMGQSNTEAFF TGTGCCACCAGCATGGGACAGTCGAACACTGAAGCTTTCTTT TRBV15 . TRBD1 TRBJ1-1
CASRETTYNEQFF TGTGCCAGCAGGGAGACTACGTACAATGAGCAGTTCTTC TRBV6-6 . . TRBJ2-1
CASSFGGRSTDTQYF TGCGCCAGCAGCTTTGGGGGGAGGAGCACAGATACGCAGTATTTT TRBV5-1 . . TRBJ2-3
CASSPGSYEQYF TGTGCCAGCAGCCCAGGGTCGTACGAGCAGTACTTC TRBV5-5 once . TRBJ2-7
CATRSGTSGNGSYEQYF TGTGCCACTCGGTCAGGGACTAGCGGCAACGGCTCCTACGAGCAGTACTTC TRBV11-3 . TRBD2 TRBJ2-7
CATSSKGPGDYGYTF TGTGCCACCAGCAGTAAGGGCCCAGGAGACTATGGCTACACCTTC TRBV15 . . TRBJ1-2
CASSRVGTDTQYF TGCGCCAGCAGCAGGGTAGGCACAGATACGCAGTATTTT TRBV5-1 . . TRBJ2-3
CASSQEQGNYGYTF TGTGCCAGCAGCCAAGAACAGGGCAACTATGGCTACACCTTC TRBV4-2 . . TRBJ1-2
CASTQSGGRGDTQYF TGTGCCAGCACACAATCGGGAGGGCGAGGAGATACGCAGTATTTT TRBV11-3 once TRBD2 TRBJ2-3
CASRPSGRIVGEQYF TGTGCCAGTAGACCCAGCGGGAGGATCGTCGGCGAGCAGTACTTC TRBV19 once TRBD2 TRBJ2-7
CSARSGGIQYF TGCAGTGCTAGAAGCGGTGGCATTCAGTACTTC TRBV20-1 . . TRBJ2-4
CSVAMSGLARSYNEQFF TGCAGCGTTGCTATGTCTGGTCTAGCGAGGTCCTACAATGAGCAGTTCTTC TRBV29-1 . . TRBJ2-1
CASSVQPSYNEQFF TGCGCCAGCAGCGTACAGCCCTCCTACAATGAGCAGTTCTTC TRBV5-1 . . TRBJ2-1
CASSWGQGGYQPQHF TGTGCCAGCAGCTGGGGACAGGGGGGGTATCAGCCCCAGCATTTT TRBV28 . TRBD1 TRBJ1-5
CASSRRSSYNEQFF TGTGCCAGCTCACGGCGGAGCTCCTACAATGAGCAGTTCTTC TRBV18 . . TRBJ2-1